Shown below are 26 T cell receptor beta chains from a single sample sequenced in a study of blood T cell repertoires in COVID-19. Repertoires were generated with immunoSEQ multiplex PCR, while TCRdb's copy carries only in-frame clones and drops some. The sample carries some 380,000 clones, around 90% recorded once. The sample taken for sequencing was peripheral blood. The receptors here all came from a man between 18 and 29 years old with active or convalescent COVID-19.

The chain links TRBV28 to TRBJ1-1, with D possibly matching TRBD1 (5 bases). V was cut by 4 bases and J by 0 bases, with 12 bases left in between. CDR3 length: 15 residues. The V gene's germline CDR1 is MDHEN and CDR2 SYDVKM. CDR3 loop: CASSYRIRLNTEAFF. CDR3 bases: TGTGCCAGCAGTTACAGGATACGGCTGAACACTGAAGCTTTCTTT.

The chain couples TRBV19 to TRBJ1-1; 8 nucleotides line up with TRBD1. V lost 5 bases to trimming and J lost 5 bases; unmatched junction nucleotides: 10. The CDR3 loop spans 15 amino acids. In germline, CDR1 is LNHDA, CDR2 SQIVND (reference sequence). In DNA, the CDR3 is TGTGCCAGTAGTCCCCTCGGACAGGGTATGACTGAAGCTTTCTTT. Translating gives CASSPLGQGMTEAFF.

The rearrangement uses TRBV29-1 and TRBJ2-2, with TRBD1 identical over 8 bases. After removal of 6 bases from V and 3 bases from J, the junction contained 3 bases not matched to a gene. This CDR3 region has 13 residues. CDR1 and CDR2 (germline): SQVTM, ANQGSEA. The CDR3 here is CSVDRAHTGELFF. In DNA form, the CDR3 reads TGCAGCGTGGACAGGGCCCACACCGGGGAGCTGTTTTTT.

This clone was detected many times. The chain joins TRBV5-1 to TRBJ2-2, with D maybe TRBD1 (5 bases). The V end was cut by 4 bases, the J end by 6 bases, with 10 bases between. The CDR3 length is 13 residues. Per the germline V gene, CDR1 is SGHRS and CDR2 is YFSETQ. CDR3 region: CASSPMTAGELFF. In nucleotides, the CDR3 is TGCGCCAGCAGCCCTATGACAGCCGGGGAGCTGTTTTTT. Together with reference TRBV5-1 and TRBJ2-2, the CDR3 gives the full variable domain: KAGVTQTPRYLIKTRGQQVTLSCSPISGHRSVSWYQQTPGQGLQFLFEYFSETQRNKGNFPGRFSGRQFSNSRSEMNVSTLELGDSALYLCASSPMTAGELFFGEGSRLTVL.

This clone was seen once. The chain employs TRBV28 and TRBJ1-2, with D possibly TRBD1 on 6 matching bases. In germline, CDR1 is MDHEN, CDR2 SYDVKM. Deletions cut 5 bases from V and 4 bases from J, with 17 bases between. The CDR3 has 15 residues. The CDR3 region has the DNA TGTGCCAGCAGTCCTAACAGGGTAGTGTTCTATGGCTACACCTTC. Protein sequence: CASSPNRVVFYGYTF.

This chain links TRBV7-2 with TRBJ2-2; D is ambiguous. V lost 7 bases, J lost 2 bases, and 5 bases lay in between. The CDR3 length is 12 residues. CDR1 is SGHTA, CDR2 FQGNSA, per germline. In DNA form, the CDR3 reads TGTGCCAGCATGAGTAACACCGGGGAGCTGTTTTTT. Translation: CASMSNTGELFF.

This chain connects TRBV28 to TRBJ1-1; 7 bases fit TRBD1. CDR1 and CDR2 (germline): MDHEN, SYDVKM. This CDR3 comprises 14 residues. V shed 5 bases and J 4 bases; nucleotides not matched to a gene: 7. The CDR3, as DNA: TGTGCCAGCAGTAAAACAGGGGCGAGCACTGAAGCTTTCTTT. It yields the protein CASSKTGASTEAFF.

The chain has TRBV7-2 and TRBJ1-1; no reliable D call. Germline loops: CDR1 SGHTA, CDR2 FQGNSA. The CDR3 covers 13 residues. V was shortened by 1 base and J by 7 bases, with 10 bases between the two germline ends. CDR3 sequence: CASSLGKGDEAFF. The CDR3 nucleotides are TGTGCCAGCAGCTTAGGTAAGGGAGATGAAGCTTTCTTT. Complete variable domain (other parts from reference TRBV7-2 and TRBJ1-1): GAGVSQSPSNKVTEKGKDVELRCDPISGHTALYWYRQSLGQGLEFLIYFQGNSAPDKSGLPSDRFSAERTGGSVSTLTIQRTQQEDSAVYLCASSLGKGDEAFFGQGTRLTVV.

This clone appeared once. The chain recombines TRBV7-9 with TRBJ2-1, with D maybe TRBD2 (6 bases). The CDR3 covers 15 residues. Germline V gene sequence: CDR1 SEHNR, CDR2 FQNEAQ (reference sequence). With 2 bases removed from V and 1 base from J, the gap between germline ends came to 9 bases. CDR3 sequence: CASSLIRGSYNEQFF. The CDR3 region has the DNA TGTGCCAGCAGCTTAATCCGGGGGTCCTACAATGAGCAGTTCTTC.

This clone came up once. Additional DNA sequences in this sample encode the identical CDR3. The chain uses TRBV28 and TRBJ2-3; 7 bases agree with TRBD2. The CDR3 runs 14 residues. CDR1 is MDHEN and CDR2 is SYDVKM in the germline V gene. V lost 3 bases, J lost 1 base, and 1 base stayed unmatched. The CDR3 DNA is TGTGCCAGCAGTTTGGGGGGGGGCACAGATACGCAGTATTTT. Protein: CASSLGGGTDTQYF.

This clone was counted between two and nine times. This chain joins TRBV4-1 and TRBJ1-2; D possibly corresponds to TRBD1 (6 bases). Germline V gene data show CDR1 as MGHRA and CDR2 as YSYEKL. The CDR3 has 16 amino acids. V lost 2 bases to trimming and J lost 3 bases, with 16 bases between them. In nucleotides, the CDR3 is TGCGCCAGCAGCCAACCAGGGGTGGACAGCTACTATGGCTACACCTTC. Translating it yields CASSQPGVDSYYGYTF.

The chain employs TRBV7-3 and TRBJ1-2, with D unresolved. Germline V lookup: CDR1 SGHTA, CDR2 FQGTGA. The germline V and J ends were trimmed by 0 bases and 8 bases, with 10 bases remaining between them. The CDR3 spans 13 residues. CDR3 nucleotide sequence: TGTGCCAGCAGCTTAACCCCGGTCGGGGGCTACACCTTC. It translates to CASSLTPVGGYTF.

This chain connects TRBV6-2 or TRBV6-3 to TRBJ1-5; no reliable D call. Trimming cost V 6 bases and J 3 bases, with 12 bases left between them. In germline, CDR1 is MNHEY, CDR2 SVGEGT. The CDR3 sequence is 14 residues long. CDR3: CASSLNSYNQPQHF. The DNA of the CDR3 is TGTGCCAGCAGCCTCAACAGCTACAATCAGCCCCAGCATTTT.

V and J are TRBV4-1 and TRBJ1-2, with 7 bases fitting TRBD1. This CDR3 has 15 residues. The V gene's germline CDR1 is MGHRA and CDR2 YSYEKL. V shed 3 bases, J shed 0 bases, and the junction held 4 bases outside the gene matches. The CDR3 nucleotides are TGCGCCAGCAGCCATCAACAGGGGACTAACTATGGCTACACCTTC. Translation: CASSHQQGTNYGYTF.

This chain uses TRBV6-5 with TRBJ1-5; possibly TRBD1 for D (6 bases). Germline loops: CDR1 MNHEY, CDR2 SVGAGI. This CDR3 comprises 14 residues. V dropped 2 bases and J dropped 6 bases, with 11 bases sitting between them. CDR3 in DNA: TGTGCCAGCAGTTACGGCGAGGGGGTTCAGCCCCAGCATTTT. As protein: CASSYGEGVQPQHF.

The chain carries TRBV21-1 and TRBJ1-2; the D segment call TRBD1 is taken from the table without a DNA check. TRBV21-1 is flagged as a pseudogene. The CDR3 covers 19 residues. The CDR3, as DNA: TGTGCCAGCAGCAAGTACGCCCGGGACAGGGGAAATCCGTTCTATGGCTACACCTTC. Translated: CASSKYARDRGNPFYGYTF.

CDR3 loop: CASARTHTGDYGYTF. The CDR3 region has the DNA TGTGCCAGCGCCCGCACACATACAGGGGACTATGGCTACACCTTC. The V gene is TRBV19, the J gene TRBJ1-2, with 7 bases aligning to TRBD1. V was pared by 9 bases and J by 3 bases, with 13 bases of the junction left unmatched. Germline CDR1 is LNHDA and CDR2 is SQIVND (reference sequence). The CDR3 loop spans 15 amino acids.

V gene TRBV7-8 combines with J gene TRBJ2-7; weak D call: TRBD1 (5 bases). Germline V gene lookup returns CDR1 SGHVS and CDR2 FQNEAQ. The CDR3 length is 14 residues. Trimming took 0 bases from V and 2 from J, leaving 8 bases between them. CDR3 sequence (DNA): TGTGCCAGCAGCTTAGCCCAGGGAACCTACGAGCAGTACTTC. This codes for CASSLAQGTYEQYF.

The V call is TRBV7-3, the J call TRBJ1-2; D remains ambiguous. The CDR3 covers 13 residues. Deletions cut 4 bases from V and 7 bases from J, with 13 bases between. The germline CDR1 and CDR2 sequences are SGHTA and FQGTGA. CDR3 DNA: TGTGCCAGCAGCTCAACTTCTTCGGGTGGCTACACCTTC. It is translated as CASSSTSSGGYTF.

The V gene is TRBV19, the J gene TRBJ1-5; unclear D gene. The CDR3 loop spans 17 amino acids. V was pared by 4 bases and J by 2 bases, with 18 bases between. CDR1 LNHDA and CDR2 SQIVND come from the germline V gene (reference sequence). The CDR3 DNA reads as TGTGCCAGTAGTACTCCAACAATTTTCCAGGGCAATCAGCCCCAGCATTTT. It encodes CASSTPTIFQGNQPQHF.

The chain couples TRBV29-1 to TRBJ2-2, with D possibly being TRBD1 (6 bases). With 7 bases removed from V and 6 bases from J, the gap between germline ends came to 12 bases. The CDR3 runs to 12 residues. Germline-derived CDR1 and CDR2 are SQVTM and ANQGSEA. CDR3 nucleotide sequence: TGCAGCGGCCACAGGGACCCCGGGGAGCTGTTTTTT. Encoded protein: CSGHRDPGELFF.

This clone has only a few counts. This rearrangement joins TRBV18 to TRBJ1-1; D perhaps matches TRBD1 (5 bases). The V end was cut by 5 bases, the J end by 7 bases, with 14 bases between. Germline CDR1 is KGHSH and CDR2 is LQKENI. The CDR3 runs to 13 residues. The CDR3 spells CASSSSQGGEAFF. CDR3 nucleotide sequence: TGTGCCAGCTCATCCAGCCAGGGCGGTGAAGCTTTCTTT. Full variable domain (missing parts from reference TRBV18 and TRBJ1-1): NAGVMQNPRHLVRRRGQEARLRCSPMKGHSHVYWYRQLPEEGLKFMVYLQKENIIDESGMPKERFSAEFPKEGPSILRIQQVVRGDSAAYFCASSSSQGGEAFFGQGTRLTVV.

V usage is TRBV28 and J usage is TRBJ2-1, with TRBD2 matching over 7 bases. This CDR3 comprises 14 residues. The trim removed 3 bases at V and 2 bases at J, leaving 1 base unmatched. Germline CDR1 reads MDHEN; CDR2 reads SYDVKM. The CDR3 DNA sequence: TGTGCCAGCAGTTTTGGGAGGGCCTACAATGAGCAGTTCTTC. Its translation is CASSFGRAYNEQFF.

The V call is TRBV11-2, the J call TRBJ2-5; TRBD1 is a possible D gene (5 bases). The CDR3 has 15 amino acids. V dropped 0 bases and J dropped 5 bases, with 13 bases sitting between them. Germline CDR1 reads SGHAT; CDR2 reads FQNNGV. CDR3 in amino acids: CASSLDPAGSETQYF. CDR3 sequence (DNA): TGTGCCAGCAGCTTAGACCCGGCAGGGTCGGAGACCCAGTACTTC.

This clone came up once. The chain has TRBV7-2 and TRBJ2-1; TRBD2 matches 15 bases. Germline trimming cut 5 bases from V and 8 bases from J; bases unmatched to any gene: 7. Germline-derived CDR1 and CDR2 are SGHTA and FQGNSA. The CDR3 runs 16 residues. The CDR3 DNA reads TGTGCCAGCAGCAGAGGACTAGCGGGAGGGATATATGAGCAGTTCTTC. Translation: CASSRGLAGGIYEQFF.

The CDR3 spells CASSIWGTGGSPLHF. The CDR3 DNA reads TGTGCCAGTAGTATTTGGGGGACAGGGGGTTCACCCCTCCACTTT. The chain employs TRBV19 and TRBJ1-6; TRBD1 matches at 11 bases. Germline V lookup: CDR1 LNHDA, CDR2 SQIVND (reference sequence). V was pared by 3 bases and J by 9 bases, with 4 bases of the junction left unmatched. The CDR3 runs 15 residues.